These 23 T cell receptor beta chains came from one sample sequenced in a study of cytomegalovirus exposure and HLA in healthy donors. It was with 60 Vbeta and 13 Jbeta primers that the PCR ran. Only in-frame clones appear in the TCRdb table, and some are missing; sequencing was by immunoSEQ multiplex PCR. The sample consists of under 250,000 clones, approximately 81% of them appearing once. Sequences were obtained from PBMCs. The receptor source for this set is a human donor in good health.

The chain combines TRBV27 with TRBJ2-7; 9 bases are shared with TRBD2. With V trimmed by 6 bases and J by 3 bases, 12 bases remained unmatched. The CDR3 extends over 16 amino acids. Per the germline V gene, CDR1 is MNHEY and CDR2 is SMNVEV (reference sequence). CDR3 DNA: TGTGCCAGCAGCCCTGGGGGGGCGGGAGGGTTCTACGAGCAGTACTTC. Translating gives CASSPGGAGGFYEQYF.

This sequence joins TRBV9 and TRBJ2-3, with D hard to call. Germline V lookup: CDR1 SGDLS, CDR2 YYNGEE. The CDR3 runs to 16 residues. Deletions cut 5 bases from V and 0 bases from J, with 16 bases between. CDR3 in DNA: TGTGCCAGCAGTGCCTCCTTGTGGCGGAGCACAGATACGCAGTATTTT. Protein sequence: CASSASLWRSTDTQYF.

This chain connects TRBV7-9 to TRBJ2-7; the D is unclear. Between the trimmed V and J ends, which lost 11 bases and 3 bases, there was a span of 26 bases. The CDR3 runs to 16 residues. Germline V gene data show CDR1 as SEHNR and CDR2 as FQNEAQ (reference sequence). CDR3: CAPSLKEYGLYYEQYF. The CDR3 coding sequence is TGTGCCCCTTCCCTCAAGGAGTACGGCCTCTACTACGAGCAGTACTTC.

The chain links TRBV11-3 to TRBJ2-1, with D possibly TRBD2 on 6 matching bases. V lost 3 bases, J lost 7 bases, and 19 bases lay in between. This CDR3 has 16 amino acids. From germline, CDR1 is SGHNT and CDR2 YENEEA. For the CDR3, the DNA is TGTGCCAGCAGCTTCTCATGGTCGGGAGTTGGGAATGAGCAGTTCTTC. Encoded protein: CASSFSWSGVGNEQFF. The full variable domain, in which reference TRBV11-3 and TRBJ2-1 provide the parts outside the CDR3, is EAGVVQSPRYKIIEKKQPVAFWCNPISGHNTLYWYLQNLGQGPELLIRYENEEAVDDSQLPKDRFSAERLKGVDSTLKIQPAELGDSAVYLCASSFSWSGVGNEQFFGPGTRLTVL.

The J gene is TRBJ2-1, the V gene TRBV28; a weak D match, TRBD2 (6 bases). The CDR3 has 12 amino acids. V lost 8 bases and J 5 bases, leaving 10 bases between the germline ends. The germline CDR1 and CDR2 sequences are MDHEN and SYDVKM. The CDR3 loop reads CASGLFDNEQFF. The CDR3, as DNA: TGTGCCAGCGGACTATTTGACAATGAGCAGTTCTTC.

The chain employs TRBV13 and TRBJ2-7, with 8 bases aligning to TRBD1. CDR1 and CDR2 from the germline V gene are PRHDT and FYEKMQ (reference sequence). CDR3 length: 14 amino acids. J lost 3 bases, V lost 6 bases, and 7 bases had no gene match. In nucleotides, the CDR3 is TGTGCCAGCAGGCTCGCAGGGGGCCGCTACGAGCAGTACTTC. Its translation is CASRLAGGRYEQYF.

The rearrangement links TRBV7-2 to TRBJ1-4, with 7 bases that match TRBD1. In germline, CDR1 is SGHTA, CDR2 FQGNSA. The CDR3 spans 15 residues. The ends lost 4 bases at V and 5 bases at J; junction bases unmatched: 7. Here the CDR3 DNA reads TGTGCCAGCAGCTCACCCGGGACAGAAAATGAAAAACTGTTTTTT. As protein: CASSSPGTENEKLFF.

The V and J genes are TRBV7-8 and TRBJ1-2; the match to TRBD1 covers 8 bases. The CDR3 spans 14 residues. Germline trimming cut 4 bases from V and 5 bases from J; bases unmatched to any gene: 6. From germline, CDR1 is SGHVS and CDR2 FQNEAQ. CDR3: CASSSSGGSYGYTF. The CDR3 nucleotides are TGTGCCAGCAGCTCATCAGGGGGCTCGTATGGCTACACCTTC. Full variable domain (missing parts from reference TRBV7-8 and TRBJ1-2): GAGVSQSPRYKVAKRGQDVALRCDPISGHVSLFWYQQALGQGPEFLTYFQNEAQLDKSGLPSDRFFAERPEGSVSTLKIQRTQQEDSAVYLCASSSSGGSYGYTFGSGTRLTVV.

This rearrangement joins TRBV2 to TRBJ2-3; the D is unclear. Germline lookup yields CDR1 SNHLY and CDR2 FYNNEI. The CDR3 has 15 amino acids. The V end was cut by 3 bases, the J end by 1 base, with 11 bases between. The CDR3 protein is CASSEERRGTDTQYF. CDR3 sequence (DNA): TGTGCCAGCAGTGAGGAGCGCCGGGGCACAGATACGCAGTATTTT.

The V gene is TRBV4-3, the J gene TRBJ2-1, with D tentatively TRBD2 (6 bases). The CDR3 length is 17 residues. Germline V gene data show CDR1 as LGHNA and CDR2 as YSLEER. Between the trimmed V and J ends, which lost 0 bases and 2 bases, there was a span of 14 bases. CDR3 coding DNA: TGCGCCAGCAGCCAAGAAGTTTCAGGGAGGACCTACAATGAGCAGTTCTTC. Protein product: CASSQEVSGRTYNEQFF.

The chain recombines TRBV7-9 with TRBJ2-3; maybe TRBD1 (6 bases). This CDR3 has 15 residues. V lost 7 bases, J lost 4 bases, and 18 bases lay in between. Germline lookup yields CDR1 SEHNR and CDR2 FQNEAQ (reference sequence). CDR3 coding DNA: TGTGCCAGCACCATCACAGGGAATATGGCAGATACGCAGTATTTT. This translates into CASTITGNMADTQYF.

The V and J genes are TRBV10-3 and TRBJ1-5; D is ambiguous. CDR1 ENHRY and CDR2 SYGVKD come from the germline V gene. The V and J ends lost 8 bases and 2 bases respectively, with 13 bases between them. The CDR3 runs to 14 residues. The CDR3 bases are TGTGCCATCGGAGGGTTTCTGGGCAATCAGCCCCAGCATTTT. Amino acid sequence: CAIGGFLGNQPQHF.

The chain is built from TRBV19 and TRBJ2-1; 8 nucleotides line up with TRBD2. The V gene's germline CDR1 is LNHDA and CDR2 SQIVND (reference sequence). The V segment lost 9 bases and the J segment 8 bases; nucleotides outside the gene matches: 9. This CDR3 region has 13 residues. The CDR3 DNA is TGTGCCAGGGTCTGCGGGAGGTGTGATGAGCAGTTCTTC. Amino acids: CARVCGRCDEQFF.

This sequence joins TRBV18 and TRBJ1-5; possibly TRBD1 for D (6 bases). This CDR3 is built from 14 residues. The V gene lost 3 bases and the J gene lost 7 bases, with 13 bases spanning the gap. Germline V gene lookup returns CDR1 KGHSH and CDR2 LQKENI. The CDR3 DNA follows: TGTGCCAGCTCACCCCCGGGACATCCACAGCCCCAGCATTTT. It translates to CASSPPGHPQPQHF.

This clone has more than one count but fewer than ten. Other nucleotide sequences in the sample specify the same CDR3. V and J are TRBV5-1 and TRBJ2-1; D is possibly TRBD1 (5 bases). Germline CDR1 and CDR2: SGHRS and YFSETQ. CDR3 size: 14 residues. V shed 2 bases and J shed 0 bases, with 6 bases lying between them. The CDR3 protein is CASSLGDSYNEQFF. The DNA of the CDR3 is TGCGCCAGCAGCTTAGGGGACTCCTACAATGAGCAGTTCTTC.

The rearrangement links TRBV25-1 to TRBJ2-5, with 12 bases that match TRBD1. Germline values: CDR1 MGHDK, CDR2 SYGVNS. The CDR3 covers 16 residues. After removal of 1 base from V and 5 bases from J, the junction contained 5 bases not matched to a gene. The CDR3, as DNA: TGTGCCAGCAGTGAATCCGGGACAGGGGGCATGGAGACCCAGTACTTC. Its translation is CASSESGTGGMETQYF.

The rearrangement uses TRBV11-2 and TRBJ2-3; D gene uncertain. Trimming took 1 base from V and 3 from J, leaving 8 bases between them. There are 14 residues in the CDR3. CDR1 and CDR2 (germline): SGHAT, FQNNGV. This CDR3 is CASSLGIRTDTQYF. In DNA form, the CDR3 reads TGTGCCAGCAGCTTAGGCATCAGAACAGATACGCAGTATTTT.

J is TRBJ1-5 and V is TRBV18, with no clear D. The CDR3 length is 17 residues. Between the trimmed V and J ends, which lost 3 bases and 6 bases, there was a span of 21 bases. Germline CDR1 and CDR2: KGHSH and LQKENI. The DNA of the CDR3 is TGTGCCAGCTCACCCCTCTTTCCGGTTGGGCAAGGTCAGCCCCAGCATTTT. Its translation: CASSPLFPVGQGQPQHF.

The chain's CDR3 is CASSAGTNYNEQFF. The CDR3 coding sequence is TGTGCCAGCAGCGCTGGGACAAACTACAATGAGCAGTTCTTC. This chain links TRBV7-3 with TRBJ2-1; the D gene is possibly TRBD1 (6 bases). V was shortened by 5 bases and J by 3 bases, with 11 bases between the two germline ends. Germline V gene sequence: CDR1 SGHTA, CDR2 FQGTGA. This CDR3 has 14 amino acids.

This clone has a handful of counts. The chain recombines TRBV28 with TRBJ2-7, with no clear D. Trimming removed 1 base from V and 6 bases from J, with 7 bases in between. CDR1 MDHEN and CDR2 SYDVKM come from the germline V gene. This CDR3 contains 12 residues. The CDR3 nucleotides read TGTGCCAGCAGTTTATCACTGCCCGAGCAGTACTTC. It is translated as CASSLSLPEQYF.

This clone was recorded once. The chain has TRBV5-1 and TRBJ2-5, with D possibly being TRBD1 (6 bases). The germline gives CDR1 SGHRS, CDR2 YFSETQ. The V end was cut by 2 bases, the J end by 5 bases, with 16 bases between. This CDR3 has 15 residues. The CDR3 reads CASSFGDKKRETQYF. DNA of the CDR3: TGCGCCAGCAGCTTCGGGGACAAAAAAAGGGAGACCCAGTACTTC.

The chain recombines TRBV5-4 with TRBJ2-7; 10 positions match TRBD2. Germline trimming cut 3 bases from V and 2 bases from J; bases unmatched to any gene: 5. Germline assignment: CDR1 SGHNT and CDR2 YYREEE (reference sequence). This CDR3 has 15 amino acids. The CDR3 here is CASSSLAGDPYEQYF. The CDR3 bases are TGTGCCAGCAGCTCCCTAGCGGGAGACCCCTACGAGCAGTACTTC.

V gene TRBV5-5 combines with J gene TRBJ2-7; D might be TRBD2 (6 bases). The CDR3 runs 17 residues. The V end lost 5 bases, the J end lost 3 bases, and 24 bases lay between the germline ends. Germline V lookup: CDR1 SGHKS, CDR2 YYEKEE (reference sequence). The CDR3 DNA follows: TGTGCCAGCAGTCCGGGACTCGGCAGTCAGAATCGCTACGAGCAGTACTTC. As protein: CASSPGLGSQNRYEQYF.